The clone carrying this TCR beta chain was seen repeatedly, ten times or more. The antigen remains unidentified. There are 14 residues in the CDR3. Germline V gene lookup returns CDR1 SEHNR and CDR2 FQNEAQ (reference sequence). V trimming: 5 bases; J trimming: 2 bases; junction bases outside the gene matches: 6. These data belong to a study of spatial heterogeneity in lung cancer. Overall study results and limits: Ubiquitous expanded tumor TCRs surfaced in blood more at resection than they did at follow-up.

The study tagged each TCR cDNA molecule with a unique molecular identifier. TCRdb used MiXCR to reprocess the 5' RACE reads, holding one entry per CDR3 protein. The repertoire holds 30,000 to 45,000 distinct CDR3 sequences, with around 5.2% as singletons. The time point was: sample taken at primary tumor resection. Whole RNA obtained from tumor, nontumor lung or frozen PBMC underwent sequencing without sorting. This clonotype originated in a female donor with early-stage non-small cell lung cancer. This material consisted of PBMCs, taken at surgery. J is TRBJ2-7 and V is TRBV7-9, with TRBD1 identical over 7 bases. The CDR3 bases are TGTGCCAGCAGCCCACTAGACAGGGCCTACGAGCAGTACTTC. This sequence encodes CASSPLDRAYEQYF.